This T cell receptor (beta chain) was sequenced during a study of radiotherapy plus CTLA-4 blockade in lung cancer. Study-wide context: Objective responses were observed in less than 20% of patients, and disease control was achieved by about 30%. Study results and limitations: How blood T cell clones changed early, along with interferon-beta, reportedly forecast response best. In blood, after radiotherapy plus ipilimumab, tumor-derived TCR clones expanded.

Some clones are missing from TCRdb's copy, which holds only in-frame ones; the method was immunoSEQ multiplex PCR. The table lists 20,000 to 30,000 clones, 71% of them singletons. There are 15 residues in the CDR3. Trimming took 0 bases from V and 2 from J, leaving 6 bases between them. Looked up from germline, CDR1 is SGHRS and CDR2 is YFSETQ. Concerning this clone itself: No antigen is known for it.

Focal radiation plus CTLA-4 blockade with ipilimumab was given to patients with chemo-refractory metastatic non-small-cell lung cancer. Material: peripheral blood, obtained from a patient treated with radiotherapy plus ipilimumab. The chain has TRBV5-1 and TRBJ1-6; no clear D. The source is a human donor with non-small cell lung cancer whose response to radiotherapy plus ipilimumab could not be evaluated. The CDR3 loop is CASSLGSPYNSPLHF. The CDR3 DNA sequence: TGCGCCAGCAGCTTGGGTAGCCCCTATAATTCACCCCTCCACTTT.